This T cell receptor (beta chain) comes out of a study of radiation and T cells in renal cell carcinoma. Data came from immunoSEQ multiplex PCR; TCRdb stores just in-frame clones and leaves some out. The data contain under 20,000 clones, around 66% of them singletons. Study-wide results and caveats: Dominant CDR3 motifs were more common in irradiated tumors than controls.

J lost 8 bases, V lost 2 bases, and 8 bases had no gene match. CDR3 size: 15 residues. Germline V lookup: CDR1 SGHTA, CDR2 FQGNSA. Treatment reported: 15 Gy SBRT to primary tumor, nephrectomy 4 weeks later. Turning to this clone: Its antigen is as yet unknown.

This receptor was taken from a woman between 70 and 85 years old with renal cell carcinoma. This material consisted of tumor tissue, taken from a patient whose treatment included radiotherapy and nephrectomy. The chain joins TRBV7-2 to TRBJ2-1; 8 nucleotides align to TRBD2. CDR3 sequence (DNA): TGTGCCAGCAGCTTAAGCGGGAGCCCGTCAGATGAGCAGTTCTTC. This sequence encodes CASSLSGSPSDEQFF. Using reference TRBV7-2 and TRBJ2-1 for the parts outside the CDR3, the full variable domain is GAGVSQSPSNKVTEKGKDVELRCDPISGHTALYWYRQSLGQGLEFLIYFQGNSAPDKSGLPSDRFSAERTGGSVSTLTIQRTQQEDSAVYLCASSLSGSPSDEQFFGPGTRLTVL.